Below, 9 T cell receptor beta chains from the same sample are listed, as sequenced in a study of T cells in Graves' hyperthyroidism and ophthalmopathy. Regions amplified from RNA transcripts were the TCR beta CDR3 regions. Carried out on the TCR CDR3, a first-round RT-PCR used the HTBI primer set. MiXCR was run by TCRdb on the multiplex PCR reads, yielding one entry per CDR3 protein. The table includes fewer than 900,000 distinct CDR3 sequences, roughly 17% detected once. The sequencing sample was made of blood. All receptors derive from a man between 18 and 35 years old with Graves' hyperthyroidism.

This chain joins TRBV15 and TRBJ1-4; maybe TRBD1 (5 bases). The V end lost 3 bases, the J end lost 5 bases, and 16 bases lay between the germline ends. The CDR3 covers 16 residues. In germline, CDR1 is LNHNV, CDR2 YYDKDF (reference sequence). CDR3 sequence reads: CATSRASGTANEKLFF. In DNA form, the CDR3 reads TGTGCCACCAGCAGGGCCTCCGGGACGGCGAATGAAAAACTGTTTTTT.

Only a few counts were recorded for this clonotype. The J gene is TRBJ2-1, the V gene TRBV7-3, with D possibly called TRBD1 or TRBD2 (5 bases each). Germline V gene lookup returns CDR1 SGHTA and CDR2 FQGTGA. The CDR3 totals 16 residues. With 5 bases removed from V and 8 bases from J, the gap between germline ends came to 22 bases. The CDR3 sequence: CASSEVGSVSRDEQFF. The CDR3 coding sequence is TGTGCCAGCAGCGAGGTTGGTAGCGTTTCCAGGGATGAGCAGTTCTTC.

The J gene is TRBJ2-1, the V gene TRBV10-3, with D unresolved. Germline V CDR1 and CDR2: ENHRY, SYGVKD. The CDR3 totals 15 residues. With 4 bases removed from V and 0 bases from J, the gap between germline ends came to 10 bases. In DNA form, the CDR3 reads TGTGCCATCAGTGTGGGGTCATTCTCCTACAATGAGCAGTTCTTC. Encoded protein: CAISVGSFSYNEQFF.

The chain links TRBV27 to TRBJ2-7; 10 positions match TRBD1. This CDR3 has 15 amino acids. With 5 bases clipped from V and 3 bases from J, the junction kept 7 bases outside the gene matches. CDR1 is MNHEY and CDR2 is SMNVEV in the germline V gene (reference sequence). The CDR3 DNA reads as TGTGCCAGCAGTCTAACGGGACAGGGGTACTACGAGCAGTACTTC. It specifies CASSLTGQGYYEQYF.

The V call is TRBV18, the J call TRBJ1-1, with D perhaps matching TRBD1 (5 bases). This CDR3 region has 13 residues. Trimming shortened V by 3 bases and J by 6 bases, and 11 bases separated the two germline ends. Looked up from germline, CDR1 is KGHSH and CDR2 is LQKENI. The CDR3 sequence: CASSPRADAEAFF. DNA of the CDR3: TGTGCCAGCTCACCCAGGGCGGACGCTGAAGCTTTCTTT.

This clonotype has just a few counts. The chain combines TRBV12-3 or TRBV12-4 with TRBJ2-3; 10 bases are a match to TRBD1. This CDR3 region has 16 residues. V was clipped by 5 bases and J by 0 bases; unmatched bases: 5. The CDR3 DNA reads TGTGCCAGCAGTCCGGGACAGGGGATTAGCACAGATACGCAGTATTTT. Protein product: CASSPGQGISTDTQYF.

The chain employs TRBV10-3 and TRBJ2-1; 11 bases map to TRBD2. The trim removed 8 bases at V and 4 bases at J, leaving 10 bases unmatched. There are 16 residues in the CDR3. Looked up from germline, CDR1 is ENHRY and CDR2 is SYGVKD. The DNA of the CDR3 is TGTGCCATCGAGGCTAGCGGGAGGTTTTCGTACAATGAGCAGTTCTTC. Its protein product is CAIEASGRFSYNEQFF.

CDR3 DNA sequence: TGCAGCGTTGGCGGCATCCCCAAGGGCACTGAAGCTTTCTTT. This gives the protein CSVGGIPKGTEAFF. The rearrangement uses TRBV29-1 and TRBJ1-1; D not resolved. From germline, CDR1 is SQVTM and CDR2 ANQGSEA. The V gene lost 4 bases and the J gene lost 4 bases, with 16 bases spanning the gap. The CDR3 length is 14 residues.

This rearrangement joins TRBV28 to TRBJ2-1, with a tentative D call TRBD1 (6 bases). Germline CDR1 and CDR2: MDHEN and SYDVKM. V lost 5 bases, J lost 8 bases, and 19 bases lay in between. The CDR3 extends over 15 amino acids. Written as DNA, the CDR3 is TGTGCCAGCAGTCCTCCGGTTGGGGGCAACGATGAGCAGTTCTTC. It specifies CASSPPVGGNDEQFF.